This entry concerns a single T cell receptor (beta chain). Trimming cost V 6 bases and J 1 base, with 10 bases left between them. Per the germline V gene, CDR1 is MDHEN and CDR2 is SYDVKM. This CDR3 is built from 14 residues. This record belongs to a study of OX40 agonist ivuxolimab in advanced cancers. Overall study context: Dose-escalation subjects each had hepatocellular carcinoma, melanoma, renal cell or head and neck cancer.

No patient had autoimmune disease or received systemic immunosuppression. Clones were read by immunoSEQ multiplex PCR, and TCRdb kept only the in-frame ones, dropping some. The sample has 70,000 to 85,000 clones, approximately 90% seen once. The V call is TRBV28, the J call TRBJ1-5; D is uncertain. The sequence derives from an adult with an advanced solid tumor such as melanoma, head and neck, liver or kidney cancer. The starting material was CD4+ or CD8+ T cells sorted from blood, obtained in a trial of the OX40 agonist ivuxolimab. The CDR3 sequence: CASSPLGSNQPQHF. CDR3 DNA sequence: TGTGCCAGCAGCCCCCTAGGAAGCAATCAGCCCCAGCATTTT.